The next 5 T cell receptor beta chains were all read from a single sample in a study of T-cell memory formation after mild COVID-19. MiXCR, applied by TCRdb to the 5' RACE reads, yields one record per CDR3 protein. Among about 110,000 distinct CDR3 sequences, around 12% were seen once, and the ten largest hold around 27%. The specimen sequenced was PBMCs or a T cell subset sorted from them (not recorded which). These receptors were taken from an adult woman who had mild COVID-19 (a few samples of this study predate the infection). Cell type and time point are not known.

CDR3 sequence (DNA): TGTGCCAGCAGTTCCAGACAGCTCCTAGAAGCTTTCTTT. It translates to CASSSRQLLEAFF. The chain couples TRBV28 to TRBJ1-1; TRBD1 is a possible D gene (5 bases). The V gene lost 4 bases and the J gene lost 8 bases, with 14 bases spanning the gap. The CDR3 has 13 amino acids. Germline loops: CDR1 MDHEN, CDR2 SYDVKM. The entire variable domain, with the rest obtained from reference TRBV28 and TRBJ1-1, is as follows: DVKVTQSSRYLVKRTGEKVFLECVQDMDHENMFWYRQDPGLGLRLIYFSYDVKMKEKGDIPEGYSVSREKKERFSLILESASTNQTSMYLCASSSRQLLEAFFGQGTRLTVV.

This chain links TRBV5-1 with TRBJ2-3; 11 positions agree with TRBD2. After removal of 0 bases from V and 3 bases from J, the junction contained 6 bases not matched to a gene. Germline V lookup: CDR1 SGHRS, CDR2 YFSETQ. The CDR3 loop spans 17 amino acids. Written as DNA, the CDR3 is TGCGCCAGCAGCTTGGAACTAGCGGGAGACTCAACAGATACGCAGTATTTT. Translated, it gives CASSLELAGDSTDTQYF.

This clonotype was seen a handful of times. The chain recombines TRBV19 with TRBJ2-1; unclear D gene. Germline CDR1 is LNHDA and CDR2 is SQIVND (reference sequence). This CDR3 contains 15 residues. The V end lost 3 bases, the J end lost 0 bases, and 9 bases lay between the germline ends. The CDR3 region has the DNA TGTGCCAGTAGTATGGCAGAGATCTCCTACAATGAGCAGTTCTTC. Amino acid sequence: CASSMAEISYNEQFF.

This clonotype was counted at least ten times. This chain links TRBV12-3 or TRBV12-4 with TRBJ2-6; D gene unclear. The CDR3 totals 16 residues. Between the trimmed V and J ends, which lost 3 bases and 0 bases, there was a span of 9 bases. CDR3 residues: CASSFAGPSGANVLTF. The CDR3 nucleotides read TGTGCCAGCAGTTTTGCAGGCCCCTCTGGGGCCAACGTCCTGACTTTC.

The rearrangement links TRBV29-1 to TRBJ2-5; 9 bases agree with TRBD1. The trim removed 6 bases at V and 4 bases at J, leaving 9 bases unmatched. CDR3 length equals 14 residues. Germline V gene lookup returns CDR1 SQVTM and CDR2 ANQGSEA. CDR3 DNA sequence: TGCAGCGTCAGATCGGGACAGGGACCAGAGACCCAGTACTTC. This gives the protein CSVRSGQGPETQYF.